This is a list of T cell receptor beta chains from one sample in a study of T cell changes during pregnancy in multiple sclerosis. This table comes from immunoSEQ multiplex PCR, and its TCRdb copy is limited to in-frame clones, with some not included. The top ten clones hold 1.5% to 2% of a sample with tens of thousands of clones, around 93% of them seen once. This sample comprised peripheral blood, obtained in the first trimester of pregnancy. These receptors all stem from a female donor in good health, enrolled as a control in a pregnancy study. Each CDR3 is given with its conserved first and last residue. Each record gives: V gene, J gene, CDR3 protein.

v_call: TRBV19
j_call: TRBJ1-1
cdr3_aa: CASTIGELGTEAFF

v_call: TRBV4-3
j_call: TRBJ1-2
cdr3_aa: CASSQEAGSGTNYGYTF

v_call: TRBV6-5
j_call: TRBJ1-6
cdr3_aa: CASSYSIGGNSPLHF

v_call: TRBV11-3
j_call: TRBJ2-1
cdr3_aa: CASSPFPTSGGLNEQFF

v_call: TRBV4-1
j_call: TRBJ2-3
cdr3_aa: CASSQDGPGTDTQYF

v_call: TRBV28
j_call: TRBJ1-1
cdr3_aa: CASSFLKYRGNARNTEAFF

v_call: TRBV28
j_call: TRBJ1-1
cdr3_aa: CASITGTNTEAFF

v_call: TRBV2
j_call: TRBJ2-3
cdr3_aa: CASSGSLAGARDTQYF

v_call: TRBV5-1
j_call: TRBJ1-6
cdr3_aa: CASGRGENSPLHF

v_call: TRBV11-2
j_call: TRBJ1-2
cdr3_aa: CASSLDRGESGYTF

v_call: TRBV7-2
j_call: TRBJ1-1
cdr3_aa: CASSSRTGAAEAFF

v_call: TRBV5-6
j_call: TRBJ2-7
cdr3_aa: CASSRGDYEQYF

v_call: TRBV7-8
j_call: TRBJ2-2
cdr3_aa: CASSDEGQGTGELFF

v_call: TRBV5-1
j_call: TRBJ1-2
cdr3_aa: CASSLERTSQGNYGYTF

v_call: TRBV2
j_call: TRBJ2-5
cdr3_aa: CASRGQGETQYF

v_call: TRBV7-9
j_call: TRBJ1-3
cdr3_aa: CASSLARSGNTIYF